These 28 T cell receptor beta chains came from one sample sequenced in a study of blood T cell repertoires in COVID-19 (dated by TCRdb to 2020 to 2022). Library creation used the immunoSEQ multiplex PCR assay. In its TCRdb copy, this immuneACCESS table keeps in-frame sequences only and misses some clones. Where compared with another copy, unresolved V genes explain less than half of these, and the others have no known cause. This sample is represented by fewer than 400,000 clones; 85% of them were singletons. Together, the top ten hold approximately 3.6% of the sample. Sequenced input: peripheral blood. The receptors originated from a woman between 18 and 29 years old with acute or convalescent COVID-19.

A single count supports this clone. J is TRBJ2-1 and V is TRBV5-1, with a possible D match to TRBD1 (5 bases). Germline loops: CDR1 SGHRS, CDR2 YFSETQ. Between the trimmed V and J ends, which lost 2 bases and 0 bases, there was a span of 12 bases. This CDR3 has 16 amino acids. The CDR3 DNA reads TGCGCCAGCAGCTTAGGGGCGACAAGCTCCTACAATGAGCAGTTCTTC. Its translation is CASSLGATSSYNEQFF.

This clone has only a few counts. The chain carries TRBV5-1 and TRBJ1-6, with D tentatively TRBD1 (6 bases). In germline, CDR1 is SGHRS, CDR2 YFSETQ. The CDR3 loop spans 15 amino acids. V was cut by 4 bases and J by 6 bases, with 14 bases left in between. CDR3 loop: CASSADSGFNSPLHF. In nucleotides, the CDR3 is TGCGCCAGCAGCGCGGACAGCGGATTTAATTCACCCCTCCACTTT. The variable domain in full, with the rest retrieved from reference TRBV5-1 and TRBJ1-6, is KAGVTQTPRYLIKTRGQQVTLSCSPISGHRSVSWYQQTPGQGLQFLFEYFSETQRNKGNFPGRFSGRQFSNSRSEMNVSTLELGDSALYLCASSADSGFNSPLHFGNGTRLTVT.

V gene TRBV30 combines with J gene TRBJ2-2; D perhaps matches TRBD1 (5 bases). V was cut by 4 bases and J by 6 bases, with 6 bases left in between. Germline V gene lookup returns CDR1 GTSNPN and CDR2 SVGIG (reference sequence). The CDR3 has 11 amino acids. The CDR3 region has the DNA TGTGCCTGGAACAGGCCCGGGGAGCTGTTTTTT. As protein: CAWNRPGELFF.

CDR3: CASSARGAGGNTIYF. The CDR3 DNA reads TGTGCCAGCAGTGCCCGGGGGGCGGGCGGAAACACCATATATTTT. V is TRBV28 and J is TRBJ1-3; a possible D gene is TRBD1 (6 bases). Germline V gene lookup returns CDR1 MDHEN and CDR2 SYDVKM. This CDR3 spans 15 amino acids. Trimming cost V 5 bases and J 4 bases, with 15 bases left between them.

V gene TRBV9 combines with J gene TRBJ1-4; D perhaps matches TRBD1 (5 bases). Per the germline V gene, CDR1 is SGDLS and CDR2 is YYNGEE. Trimming took 4 bases from V and 7 from J, leaving 14 bases between them. The CDR3 extends over 14 amino acids. In DNA, the CDR3 is TGTGCCAGCAGCCCGGTCGGGGGTAGTGAAAAACTGTTTTTT. This translates into CASSPVGGSEKLFF.

The chain joins TRBV9 to TRBJ1-2; a weak D match, TRBD1 (5 bases). CDR3 length: 13 amino acids. CDR1 is SGDLS and CDR2 is YYNGEE in the germline V gene. Deletions cut 4 bases from V and 7 bases from J, with 14 bases between. The CDR3: CASSKGADTGYTF. As DNA, the CDR3 is TGTGCCAGCAGCAAAGGGGCCGACACTGGCTACACCTTC.

The chain has TRBV30 and TRBJ2-2; tentative D call: TRBD2 (5 bases). Germline CDR1 GTSNPN, CDR2 SVGIG (reference sequence). The CDR3 runs to 14 residues. V was clipped by 7 bases and J by 1 base, with 13 bases between them. The CDR3 sequence: CAFSGNRNTGELFF. The CDR3 DNA follows: TGTGCCTTCTCGGGGAATAGGAACACCGGGGAGCTGTTTTTT.

The table lists this clone with a few counts. The chain couples TRBV25-1 to TRBJ2-2; TRBD2 is a possible D gene (5 bases). V was cut by 1 base and J by 3 bases, with 6 bases left in between. CDR1 and CDR2 (germline): MGHDK, SYGVNS. This CDR3 spans 14 amino acids. DNA of the CDR3: TGTGCCAGCAGTGAATGGGAGTACACCGGGGAGCTGTTTTTT. It specifies CASSEWEYTGELFF.

The chain carries TRBV5-5 and TRBJ2-2; 9 bases map to TRBD2. Germline values: CDR1 SGHKS, CDR2 YYEKEE (reference sequence). The CDR3 has 17 amino acids. With 0 bases clipped from V and 4 bases from J, the junction kept 7 bases outside the gene matches. CDR3 DNA sequence: TGTGCCAGCAGCTTGGAGGAGGCGGGAGGGCCCACCGGGGAGCTGTTTTTT. Its translation is CASSLEEAGGPTGELFF.

Concerning this clone: The sample holds other DNA sequences that translate to the same CDR3. The rearrangement uses TRBV7-9 and TRBJ1-2, with 10 nucleotides matching TRBD1. CDR3 size: 13 residues. V was pared by 5 bases and J by 8 bases, with 5 bases of the junction left unmatched. Germline CDR1 reads SEHNR; CDR2 reads FQNEAQ (reference sequence). CDR3 DNA sequence: TGTGCCAGCAGCCTGGGGACAGGGGTCGGCTACACCTTC. It translates to CASSLGTGVGYTF.

V is TRBV9 and J is TRBJ2-1; D not resolved. V was trimmed by 4 bases and J by 5 bases, leaving 16 bases between them. The CDR3 contains 15 residues. Looked up from germline, CDR1 is SGDLS and CDR2 is YYNGEE. The CDR3 region is CASSQSRWPNNEQFF. As DNA, the CDR3 is TGTGCCAGCAGCCAGTCTAGATGGCCAAACAATGAGCAGTTCTTC.

The chain joins TRBV7-2 to TRBJ2-7; a possible D gene is TRBD2 (6 bases). The germline gives CDR1 SGHTA, CDR2 FQGNSA. The CDR3 has 14 amino acids. V lost 1 base, J lost 1 base, and 8 bases lay in between. The CDR3 spells CASSLVGGSYEQYF. Here the CDR3 DNA reads TGTGCCAGCAGCTTAGTCGGGGGATCCTACGAGCAGTACTTC. Full variable domain (rest looked up from reference TRBV7-2 and TRBJ2-7): GAGVSQSPSNKVTEKGKDVELRCDPISGHTALYWYRQSLGQGLEFLIYFQGNSAPDKSGLPSDRFSAERTGGSVSTLTIQRTQQEDSAVYLCASSLVGGSYEQYFGPGTRLTVT.

Only one count was recorded for this clone. This chain links TRBV28 with TRBJ1-6; weak D call: TRBD1 (5 bases). Germline CDR1 reads MDHEN; CDR2 reads SYDVKM. V lost 7 bases, J lost 4 bases, and 11 bases lay in between. The length of the CDR3 is 14 residues. The CDR3 here is CASTLGTYNSPLHF. The CDR3 bases are TGTGCCAGCACATTGGGGACTTATAATTCACCCCTCCACTTT.

This clone appeared a few times. The genes are TRBV14 and TRBJ2-5; TRBD1 agrees at 11 bases. The V gene end was trimmed by 3 bases and the J gene end by 1 base; junction bases not matched to a gene: 4. The germline CDR1 and CDR2 sequences are SGHDN and FVKESK. The CDR3 length is 16 residues. The chain's CDR3 is CASSHGDRGSQETQYF. As DNA, the CDR3 is TGTGCCAGCAGCCACGGGGACAGGGGGTCCCAAGAGACCCAGTACTTC. The variable domain in full, completed from reference TRBV14 and TRBJ2-5, reads EAGVTQFPSHSVIEKGQTVTLRCDPISGHDNLYWYRRVMGKEIKFLLHFVKESKQDESGMPNNRFLAERTGGTYSTLKVQPAELEDSGVYFCASSHGDRGSQETQYFGPGTRLLVL.

A few counts support this clone. This chain links TRBV29-1 with TRBJ2-7, with D tentatively TRBD1 (5 bases). This CDR3 is 13 amino acids long. Trimming left V 5 bases short and J 0 bases short, with 11 bases between. Germline V CDR1 and CDR2: SQVTM, ANQGSEA. This CDR3 is CSVRTGVSYEQYF. The DNA for the CDR3 is TGCAGCGTTCGTACAGGAGTCTCCTACGAGCAGTACTTC.

The chain carries TRBV5-6 and TRBJ1-3; D gene ambiguous. Trimming cost V 1 base and J 1 base, with 6 bases left between them. Germline loops: CDR1 SGHDT, CDR2 YYEEEE. The CDR3 length is 14 residues. CDR3: CASSLSGSGNTIYF. For the CDR3, the DNA is TGTGCCAGCAGCTTGAGCGGGTCTGGAAACACCATATATTTT.

This chain links TRBV7-2 with TRBJ2-7; unclear D gene. Germline-derived CDR1 and CDR2 are SGHTA and FQGNSA. The V end was cut by 2 bases, the J end by 6 bases, with 14 bases between. The CDR3 spans 14 residues. CDR3 residues: CASSLPIFRSEQYF. The CDR3 DNA reads TGTGCCAGCAGCTTACCGATTTTTAGGAGCGAGCAGTACTTC.

Here the CDR3 DNA reads TGCAGTGCCTCCGGGACAGCCGAAGCTTTCTTT. Its translation: CSASGTAEAFF. This chain joins TRBV20-1 and TRBJ1-1; 7 bases agree with TRBD1. The junction had 6 bases not matched to a gene; V was cut back by 6 bases and J by 8 bases. Looked up from germline, CDR1 is DFQATT and CDR2 is SNEGSKA (reference sequence). This CDR3 is 11 amino acids long.

V and J are TRBV5-8 and TRBJ2-1; 7 nucleotides match TRBD2. Germline CDR1 SGHTS, CDR2 YDEGEE. The CDR3 spans 18 residues. Unmatched junction bases numbered 13, after V lost 1 base and J lost 3 bases. As DNA, the CDR3 is TGTGCCAGCAGCTTGCATCTACGGGGGGTTCCCCACTACAATGAGCAGTTCTTC. It is translated as CASSLHLRGVPHYNEQFF.

V usage is TRBV7-9 and J usage is TRBJ1-1; tentative D call: TRBD1 (5 bases). The V end lost 5 bases, the J end lost 0 bases, and 13 bases lay between the germline ends. Germline assignment: CDR1 SEHNR and CDR2 FQNEAQ (reference sequence). The CDR3 covers 15 residues. CDR3 DNA sequence: TGTGCCAGCAGCCCCCAGGGCAGCATGAACACTGAAGCTTTCTTT. This codes for CASSPQGSMNTEAFF.

This sequence joins TRBV29-1 and TRBJ1-2; D not resolved. Germline values: CDR1 SQVTM, CDR2 ANQGSEA. The CDR3 extends over 12 amino acids. V was clipped by 2 bases and J by 6 bases, with 10 bases between them. CDR3 sequence (DNA): TGCAGCGTTGAAAATCGAGGGAATGGCTACACCTTC. It encodes CSVENRGNGYTF.

The V and J genes are TRBV12-5 and TRBJ2-1; tentative D call: TRBD2 (5 bases). The length of the CDR3 is 17 residues. The germline V gene encodes CDR1 LGHNT and CDR2 FRNRAP. Trimming took off 2 bases at V and 1 base at J, with 15 bases between the two ends. The CDR3 is CASGLPYTTGSYNEQFF. The CDR3 DNA reads as TGTGCTAGTGGTTTGCCCTATACGACGGGGTCCTACAATGAGCAGTTCTTC. Full variable domain (remainder filled in from reference TRBV12-5 and TRBJ2-1): DARVTQTPRHKVTEMGQEVTMRCQPILGHNTVFWYRQTMMQGLELLAYFRNRAPLDDSGMPKDRFSAEMPDATLATLKIQPSEPRDSAVYFCASGLPYTTGSYNEQFFGPGTRLTVL.

The chain uses TRBV15 and TRBJ1-6, with D perhaps TRBD1 (5 bases). This CDR3 region has 14 residues. V was cut by 5 bases and J by 9 bases, with 14 bases left in between. Germline V gene data show CDR1 as LNHNV and CDR2 as YYDKDF (reference sequence). Here the CDR3 reads CATSDRGKSSPLHF. The CDR3 nucleotides are TGTGCCACCAGCGACCGGGGGAAGAGTTCACCCCTCCACTTT. The full variable domain, completed using reference TRBV15 and TRBJ1-6, is DAMVIQNPRYQVTQFGKPVTLSCSQTLNHNVMYWYQQKSSQAPKLLFHYYDKDFNNEADTPDNFQSRRPNTSFCFLDIRSPGLGDTAMYLCATSDRGKSSPLHFGNGTRLTVT.

The chain carries TRBV6-5 and TRBJ2-1; TRBD2 matches at 11 bases. The CDR3 totals 15 residues. The germline gives CDR1 MNHEY, CDR2 SVGAGI. Germline trimming cut 6 bases from V and 8 bases from J; bases unmatched to any gene: 9. In DNA, the CDR3 is TGTGCCAGCAGGTCACTAGCGGGAGCGTCGGATGAGCAGTTCTTC. Encoded protein: CASRSLAGASDEQFF.

This sequence joins TRBV13 and TRBJ2-7, with TRBD2 matching over 7 bases. Germline V gene lookup returns CDR1 PRHDT and CDR2 FYEKMQ (reference sequence). V was clipped by 5 bases and J by 4 bases; unmatched bases: 5. The length of the CDR3 is 13 residues. This CDR3 reads CASSPQLAYEQYF. As DNA, the CDR3 is TGTGCCAGCAGCCCGCAACTAGCGTACGAGCAGTACTTC.

The V call is TRBV9, the J call TRBJ1-3, with TRBD1 as a possible D gene (5 bases). Germline lookup yields CDR1 SGDLS and CDR2 YYNGEE. The V and J ends lost 6 bases and 0 bases respectively, with 13 bases between them. The CDR3 has 15 residues. The CDR3 sequence is CASTQGPSSGNTIYF. The CDR3 DNA sequence: TGTGCCAGCACCCAGGGTCCCAGCTCTGGAAACACCATATATTTT.

The chain combines TRBV10-3 with TRBJ1-4; TRBD1 agrees at 8 bases. The V and J ends lost 4 bases and 6 bases, in that order; junction bases with no gene match: 7. The CDR3 has 15 residues. The V gene's germline CDR1 is ENHRY and CDR2 SYGVKD. The CDR3 protein is CAISASGTGDEKLFF. For the CDR3, the DNA is TGTGCCATCAGTGCCTCCGGGACAGGAGATGAAAAACTGTTTTTT.

The chain employs TRBV29-1 and TRBJ1-2; D is uncertain. Germline CDR1 is SQVTM and CDR2 is ANQGSEA. The CDR3 runs to 13 residues. The V gene lost 5 bases and the J gene lost 8 bases, with 18 bases spanning the gap. CDR3 nucleotides: TGCAGCGTTTGGGCAACGGGATCGGGAGGCTACACCTTC. Protein: CSVWATGSGGYTF. Complete variable domain (other parts from reference TRBV29-1 and TRBJ1-2): SAVISQKPSRDICQRGTSLTIQCQVDSQVTMMFWYRQQPGQSLTLIATANQGSEATYESGFVIDKFPISRPNLTFSTLTVSNMSPEDSSIYLCSVWATGSGGYTFGSGTRLTVV.